The 16 T cell receptor beta chains reported below all come from one sample, sequenced in a study of CD8+ T cells in alopecia areata. TCR sequencing used cDNA made by reverse transcription of extracted RNA. The protocol was immunoSEQ multiplex PCR, while the TCRdb copy is restricted to in-frame clones and leaves out a portion. The data contain about 42,000 clones, about nine tenths of them singletons. Treatment meaning: oral pan-JAK inhibitor, 5-10 mg twice daily. Sequencing used CD8+ T cells sorted from blood, obtained at week 24, from a patient treated with tofacitinib. Receptor source: a human donor with alopecia areata.

The V gene is TRBV27, the J gene TRBJ2-6; 10 bases agree with TRBD1. Germline CDR1 is MNHEY and CDR2 is SMNVEV (reference sequence). Germline trimming cut 8 bases from V and 0 bases from J; bases unmatched to any gene: 7. The CDR3 is 17 residues long. The CDR3 reads CASGQGGHSSGANVLTF. CDR3 DNA sequence: TGTGCCAGCGGACAGGGGGGACATTCCTCTGGGGCCAACGTCCTGACTTTC. Full variable domain (rest looked up from reference TRBV27 and TRBJ2-6): EAQVTQNPRYLITVTGKKLTVTCSQNMNHEYMSWYRQDPGLGLRQIYYSMNVEVTDKGDVPEGYKVSRKEKRNFPLILESPSPNQTSLYFCASGQGGHSSGANVLTFGAGSRLTVL.

The V gene is TRBV19, the J gene TRBJ1-5, with D perhaps TRBD1 (5 bases). Germline V CDR1 and CDR2: LNHDA, SQIVND (reference sequence). With 4 bases removed from V and 5 bases from J, the gap between germline ends came to 12 bases. The CDR3 sequence is 14 residues long. CDR3 protein: CASSTGPYYQPQHF. Here the CDR3 DNA reads TGTGCCAGTAGTACAGGGCCCTACTATCAGCCCCAGCATTTT.

V is TRBV29-1 and J is TRBJ1-1; D gene ambiguous. CDR1 is SQVTM, CDR2 ANQGSEA, per germline. This CDR3 contains 13 residues. V lost 2 bases and J 0 bases, leaving 7 bases between the germline ends. The CDR3 reads CSVEYGMNTEAFF. DNA for the CDR3: TGCAGCGTTGAATACGGGATGAACACTGAAGCTTTCTTT.

This chain links TRBV30 with TRBJ2-7; the match to TRBD1 covers 7 bases. Germline lookup yields CDR1 GTSNPN and CDR2 SVGIG (reference sequence). The CDR3 runs to 15 residues. V lost 5 bases, J lost 7 bases, and 17 bases stayed unmatched. The DNA for the CDR3 is TGTGCCTGGGAGCGCCGGGACAGAAGGGAGTGGGAGCAGTACTTC. Amino acid sequence: CAWERRDRREWEQYF.

This clone appeared once. The J gene is TRBJ2-2, the V gene TRBV28; D gene unclear. Germline-derived CDR1 and CDR2 are MDHEN and SYDVKM. The CDR3 runs to 15 residues. The ends were cut back, 0 bases at V and 1 base at J, with 6 bases in the middle. The CDR3 is CASSLWSQNTGELFF. The CDR3 nucleotides are TGTGCCAGCAGTTTATGGAGTCAGAACACCGGGGAGCTGTTTTTT.

This clone was observed once. The V gene is TRBV7-2, the J gene TRBJ2-3; D possibly uses TRBD1 or TRBD2 (5 bases each). The CDR3 spans 14 residues. The germline CDR1 and CDR2 sequences are SGHTA and FQGNSA. V lost 2 bases to trimming and J lost 4 bases, with 10 bases between them. CDR3 sequence: CASSLLLGADTQYF. CDR3 nucleotides: TGTGCCAGCAGCTTATTGTTGGGGGCAGATACGCAGTATTTT.

J is TRBJ1-2 and V is TRBV29-1; no clear D gene. Trimming left V 3 bases short and J 7 bases short, with 12 bases between. This CDR3 spans 12 amino acids. Germline CDR1 and CDR2: SQVTM and ANQGSEA. CDR3 sequence reads: CSVDHSEGGYTF. CDR3 nucleotide sequence: TGCAGCGTTGATCATTCGGAGGGTGGCTACACCTTC.

This clone was picked up one time. The chain joins TRBV15 to TRBJ2-5; D unclear. The end of the DNA fits TRBJ2-7 better, so the J call may be wrong. Germline loops: CDR1 LNHNV, CDR2 YYDKDF (reference sequence). This CDR3 has 14 amino acids. CDR3 in amino acids: CATSRDKGVYEQYF. CDR3 in DNA: TGTGCCACCAGCAGAGATAAGGGTGTCTACGAGCAGTACTTC.

This chain connects TRBV27 to TRBJ2-7; D is possibly TRBD1 or TRBD2 (6 bases each). Per the germline V gene, CDR1 is MNHEY and CDR2 is SMNVEV (reference sequence). V was cut by 2 bases and J by 5 bases, with 7 bases left in between. The CDR3 consists of 12 residues. The CDR3 reads CASSLRGDEQYF. The CDR3 DNA reads as TGTGCCAGCAGTTTAAGGGGGGACGAGCAGTACTTC.

This clone was seen a single time. At one boundary the junction diverges from the germline segment, which might be a read error. J is TRBJ2-3 and V is TRBV5-6; D might be TRBD2 (6 bases). The germline V gene has CDR1 SGHDT and CDR2 YYEEEE. The CDR3 sequence is 17 residues long. DNA of the CDR3: TGTGCCAGCCTCGATTCGTGGGGGGACGGCATTACAGATACACAGTATTTT. It specifies CASLDSWGDGITDTQYF.

This clone was observed a single time. V is TRBV6-1 and J is TRBJ2-7; 7 bases are a match to TRBD2. The CDR3 spans 13 residues. The germline V gene encodes CDR1 MNHNS and CDR2 SASEGT. V lost 9 bases and J lost 1; bases outside the gene matches: 6. Here the CDR3 reads CASLWGGSYEQYF. CDR3 bases: TGTGCCAGTCTTTGGGGGGGTTCCTACGAGCAGTACTTC.

The V call is TRBV7-9, the J call TRBJ2-7, with 15 positions matching TRBD2. Trimming at V came to 3 bases and at J to 1 base, leaving 1 base not matched to a gene. The CDR3 runs to 16 residues. Per the germline V gene, CDR1 is SEHNR and CDR2 is FQNEAQ (reference sequence). The chain's CDR3 is CASSLGLAGGSYEQYF. In DNA, the CDR3 is TGTGCCAGCAGCTTGGGACTAGCGGGGGGTTCCTACGAGCAGTACTTC.

This chain connects TRBV9 to TRBJ2-3; 7 nucleotides agree with TRBD2. The CDR3 runs 16 residues. The germline gives CDR1 SGDLS, CDR2 YYNGEE. J lost 3 bases, V lost 9 bases, and 16 bases had no gene match. CDR3 region: CATSPASGRTTDTQYF. DNA of the CDR3: TGTGCCACCTCCCCCGCTAGCGGCCGAACGACAGATACGCAGTATTTT.

The V gene is TRBV19, the J gene TRBJ2-7; the D is unclear. This CDR3 spans 13 amino acids. Trimming pared 3 bases from V and 2 bases from J, leaving 8 bases between. Germline V gene data show CDR1 as LNHDA and CDR2 as SQIVND (reference sequence). The CDR3 nucleotides read TGTGCCAGTAGTATGGGTCTACCCTACGAGCAGTACTTC. Translated, it gives CASSMGLPYEQYF.

The chain combines TRBV6-5 with TRBJ2-1; D call uncertain. The germline V gene encodes CDR1 MNHEY and CDR2 SVGAGI. CDR3 size: 13 residues. Trimming pared 2 bases from V and 7 bases from J, leaving 9 bases between. Here the CDR3 DNA reads TGTGCCAGCAGTTACAGCCAAACAAATGAGCAGTTCTTC. Translation gives CASSYSQTNEQFF.

In this sample, this clone turned up a few times. This rearrangement joins TRBV7-9 to TRBJ2-7; the D is unclear. Germline assignment: CDR1 SEHNR and CDR2 FQNEAQ (reference sequence). The CDR3 length is 12 residues. V lost 2 bases, J lost 2 bases, and 4 bases lay in between. CDR3 nucleotides: TGTGCCAGCAGCTTATCAACCTACGAGCAGTACTTC. Residues: CASSLSTYEQYF.